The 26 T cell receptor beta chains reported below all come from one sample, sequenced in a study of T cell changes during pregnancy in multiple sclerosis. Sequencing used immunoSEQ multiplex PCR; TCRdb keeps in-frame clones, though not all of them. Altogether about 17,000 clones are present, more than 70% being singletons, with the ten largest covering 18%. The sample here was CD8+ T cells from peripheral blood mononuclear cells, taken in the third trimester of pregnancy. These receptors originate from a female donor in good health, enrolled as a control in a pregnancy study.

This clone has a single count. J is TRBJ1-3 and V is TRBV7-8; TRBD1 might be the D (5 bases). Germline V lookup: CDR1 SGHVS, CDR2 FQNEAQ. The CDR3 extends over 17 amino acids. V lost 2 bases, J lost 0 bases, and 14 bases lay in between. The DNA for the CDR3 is TGTGCCAGCAGCTTAAGGAGGGGCCTTTCCTCTGGAAACACCATATATTTT. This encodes CASSLRRGLSSGNTIYF.

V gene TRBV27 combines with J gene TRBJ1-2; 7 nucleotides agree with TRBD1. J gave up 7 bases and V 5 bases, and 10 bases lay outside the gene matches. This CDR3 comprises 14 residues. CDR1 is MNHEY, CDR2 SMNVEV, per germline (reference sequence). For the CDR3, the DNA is TGTGCCAGCAGTGCGAGCAGGGGGACGCGTGGCTACACCTTC. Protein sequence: CASSASRGTRGYTF.

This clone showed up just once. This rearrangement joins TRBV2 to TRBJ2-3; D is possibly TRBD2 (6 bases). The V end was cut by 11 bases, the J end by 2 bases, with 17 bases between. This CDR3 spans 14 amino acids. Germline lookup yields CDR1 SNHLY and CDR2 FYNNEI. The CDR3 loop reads CAGRLEQYTDTQYF. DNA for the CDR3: TGTGCCGGGAGACTAGAGCAATACACAGATACGCAGTATTTT.

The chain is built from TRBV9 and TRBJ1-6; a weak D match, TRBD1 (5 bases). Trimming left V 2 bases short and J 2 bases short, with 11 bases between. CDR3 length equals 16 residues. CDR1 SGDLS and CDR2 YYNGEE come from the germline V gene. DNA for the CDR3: TGTGCCAGCAGCGTGGATCCGGGGGCCTATAATTCACCCCTCCACTTT. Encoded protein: CASSVDPGAYNSPLHF. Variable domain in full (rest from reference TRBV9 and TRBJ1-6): DSGVTQTPKHLITATGQRVTLRCSPRSGDLSVYWYQQSLDQGLQFLIQYYNGEERAKGNILERFSAQQFPDLHSELNLSSLELGDSALYFCASSVDPGAYNSPLHFGNGTRLTVT.

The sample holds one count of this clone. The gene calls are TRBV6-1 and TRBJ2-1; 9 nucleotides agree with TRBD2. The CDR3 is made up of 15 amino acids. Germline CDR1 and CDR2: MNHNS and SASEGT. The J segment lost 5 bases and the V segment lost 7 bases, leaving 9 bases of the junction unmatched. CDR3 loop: CASIPVAGVDNEQFF. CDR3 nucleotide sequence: TGTGCCAGCATACCCGTAGCGGGAGTCGACAATGAGCAGTTCTTC.

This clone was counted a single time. The CDR3 nucleotides are TGTGCCAGCACCGGGACTACTCCGTGGGGCTACACCTTC. Translated: CASTGTTPWGYTF. V is TRBV2 and J is TRBJ1-2; maybe TRBD1 (5 bases). The CDR3 runs 13 residues. Germline-derived CDR1 and CDR2 are SNHLY and FYNNEI. Trimming cost V 7 bases and J 8 bases, with 17 bases left between them.

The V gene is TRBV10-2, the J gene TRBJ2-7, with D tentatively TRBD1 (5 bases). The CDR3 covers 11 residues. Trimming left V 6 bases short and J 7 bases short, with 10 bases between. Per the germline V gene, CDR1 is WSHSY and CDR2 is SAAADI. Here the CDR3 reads CASSQGGEQYF. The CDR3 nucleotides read TGCGCCAGCAGCCAGGGTGGTGAGCAGTACTTC.

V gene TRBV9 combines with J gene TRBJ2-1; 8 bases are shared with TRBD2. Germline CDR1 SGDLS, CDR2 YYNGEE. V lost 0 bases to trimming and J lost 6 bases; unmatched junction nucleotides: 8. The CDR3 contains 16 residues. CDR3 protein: CASSVETGGPPNEQFF. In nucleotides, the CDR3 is TGTGCCAGCAGCGTAGAGACGGGGGGGCCCCCCAATGAGCAGTTCTTC.

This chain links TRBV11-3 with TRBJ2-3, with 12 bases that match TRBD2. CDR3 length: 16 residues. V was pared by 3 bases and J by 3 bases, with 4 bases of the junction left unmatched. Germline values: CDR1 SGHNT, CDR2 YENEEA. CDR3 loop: CASSFPTSGGTDTQYF. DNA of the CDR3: TGTGCCAGCAGCTTCCCGACTAGCGGGGGAACAGATACGCAGTATTTT.

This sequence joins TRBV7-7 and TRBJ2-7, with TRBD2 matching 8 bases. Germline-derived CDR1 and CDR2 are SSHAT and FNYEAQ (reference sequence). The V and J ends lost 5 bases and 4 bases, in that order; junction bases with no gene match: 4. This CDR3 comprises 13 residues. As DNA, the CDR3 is TGTGCCAGCAGCCAGCGGGAGACGTACGAGCAGTACTTC. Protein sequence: CASSQRETYEQYF. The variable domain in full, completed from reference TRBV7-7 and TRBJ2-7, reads GAGVSQSPRYKVTKRGQDVTLRCDPISSHATLYWYQQALGQGPEFLTYFNYEAQPDKSGLPSDRFSAERPEGSISTLTIQRTEQRDSAMYRCASSQRETYEQYFGPGTRLTVT.

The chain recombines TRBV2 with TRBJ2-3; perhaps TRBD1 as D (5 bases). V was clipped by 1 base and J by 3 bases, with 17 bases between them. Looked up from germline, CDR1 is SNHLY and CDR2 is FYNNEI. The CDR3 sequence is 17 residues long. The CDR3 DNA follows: TGTGCCAGCAGTGAAGGGCAGGGTTCATCTGTGACAGATACGCAGTATTTT. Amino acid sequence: CASSEGQGSSVTDTQYF.

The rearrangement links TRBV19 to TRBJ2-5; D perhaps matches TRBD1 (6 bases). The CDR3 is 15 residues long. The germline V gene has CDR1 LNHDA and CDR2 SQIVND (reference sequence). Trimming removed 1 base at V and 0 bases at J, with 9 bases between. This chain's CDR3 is CASSIGWTDQETQYF. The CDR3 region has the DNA TGTGCCAGTAGTATAGGGTGGACAGACCAAGAGACCCAGTACTTC.

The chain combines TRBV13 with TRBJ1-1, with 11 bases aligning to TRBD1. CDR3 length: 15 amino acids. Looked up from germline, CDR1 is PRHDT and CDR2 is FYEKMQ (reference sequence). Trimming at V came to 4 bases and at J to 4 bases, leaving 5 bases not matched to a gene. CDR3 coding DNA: TGTGCCAGCAGCTCGGACAGGGGGCTCGCCACTGAAGCTTTCTTT. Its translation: CASSSDRGLATEAFF.

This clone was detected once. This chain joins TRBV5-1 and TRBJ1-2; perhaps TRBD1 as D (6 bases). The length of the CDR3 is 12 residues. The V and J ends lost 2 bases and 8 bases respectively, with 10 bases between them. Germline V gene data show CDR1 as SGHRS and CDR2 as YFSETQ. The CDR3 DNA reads TGCGCCAGCAGCTTAGACAGGCCGGGCTACACCTTC. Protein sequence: CASSLDRPGYTF.

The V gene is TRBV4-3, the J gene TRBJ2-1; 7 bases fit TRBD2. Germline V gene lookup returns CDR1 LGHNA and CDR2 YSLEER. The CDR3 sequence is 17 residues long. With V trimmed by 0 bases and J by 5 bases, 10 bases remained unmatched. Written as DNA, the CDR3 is TGCGCCAGCAGCCAAGAAAGGTATAGCGGGCTAAACAATGAGCAGTTCTTC. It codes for CASSQERYSGLNNEQFF.

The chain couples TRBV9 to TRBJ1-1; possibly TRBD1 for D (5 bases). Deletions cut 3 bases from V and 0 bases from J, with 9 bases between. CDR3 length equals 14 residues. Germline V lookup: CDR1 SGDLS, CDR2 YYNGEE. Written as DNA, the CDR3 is TGTGCCAGCAGCGCAGGGATGATGAACACTGAAGCTTTCTTT. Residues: CASSAGMMNTEAFF.

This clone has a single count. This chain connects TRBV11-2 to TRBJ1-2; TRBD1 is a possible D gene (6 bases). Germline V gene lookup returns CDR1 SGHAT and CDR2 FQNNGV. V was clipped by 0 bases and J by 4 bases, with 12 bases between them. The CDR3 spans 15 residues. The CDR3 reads CASSLDRGISYGYTF. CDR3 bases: TGTGCCAGCAGCTTAGACAGGGGAATATCCTATGGCTACACCTTC.

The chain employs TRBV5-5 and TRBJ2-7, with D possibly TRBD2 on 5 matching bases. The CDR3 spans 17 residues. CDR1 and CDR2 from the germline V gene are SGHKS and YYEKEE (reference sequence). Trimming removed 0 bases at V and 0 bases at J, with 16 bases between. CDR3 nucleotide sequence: TGTGCCAGCAGCTTGGAAGGATGGCGGGCTAGCTCCTACGAGCAGTACTTC. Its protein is CASSLEGWRASSYEQYF.

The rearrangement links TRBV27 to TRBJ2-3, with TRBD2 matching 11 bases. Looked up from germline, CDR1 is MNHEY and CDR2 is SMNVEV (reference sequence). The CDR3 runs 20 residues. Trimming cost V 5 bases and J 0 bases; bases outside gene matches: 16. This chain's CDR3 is CASSQLAGAGPYSSTDTQYF. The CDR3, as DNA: TGTGCCAGCAGTCAACTAGCGGGGGCCGGTCCCTATTCTAGCACAGATACGCAGTATTTT.

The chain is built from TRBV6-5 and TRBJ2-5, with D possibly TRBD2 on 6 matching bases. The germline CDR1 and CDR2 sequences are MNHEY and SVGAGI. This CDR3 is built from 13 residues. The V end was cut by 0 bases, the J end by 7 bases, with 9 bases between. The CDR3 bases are TGTGCCAGCAGTTACTCGGACGGGGGGACCCAGTACTTC. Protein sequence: CASSYSDGGTQYF.

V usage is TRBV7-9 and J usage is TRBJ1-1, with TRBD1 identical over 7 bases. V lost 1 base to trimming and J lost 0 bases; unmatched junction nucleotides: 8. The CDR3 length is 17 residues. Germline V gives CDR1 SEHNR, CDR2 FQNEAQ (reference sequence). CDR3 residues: CASSLEFGTDMNTEAFF. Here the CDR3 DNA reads TGTGCCAGCAGCTTAGAATTCGGGACAGACATGAACACTGAAGCTTTCTTT.

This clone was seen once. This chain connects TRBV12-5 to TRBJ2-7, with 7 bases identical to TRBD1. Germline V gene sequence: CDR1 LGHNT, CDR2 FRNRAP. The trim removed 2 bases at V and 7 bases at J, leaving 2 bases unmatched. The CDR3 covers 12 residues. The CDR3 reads CASGLLQGEQYF. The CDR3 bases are TGTGCTAGTGGTTTGTTACAGGGGGAGCAGTACTTC.

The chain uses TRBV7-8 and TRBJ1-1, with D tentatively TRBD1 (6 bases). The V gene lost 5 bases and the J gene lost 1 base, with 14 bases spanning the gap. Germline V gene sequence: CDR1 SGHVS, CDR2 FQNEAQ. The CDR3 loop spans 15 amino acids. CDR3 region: CASSRQAIQNTEAFF. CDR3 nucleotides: TGTGCCAGCAGCCGACAGGCGATTCAGAACACTGAAGCTTTCTTT.

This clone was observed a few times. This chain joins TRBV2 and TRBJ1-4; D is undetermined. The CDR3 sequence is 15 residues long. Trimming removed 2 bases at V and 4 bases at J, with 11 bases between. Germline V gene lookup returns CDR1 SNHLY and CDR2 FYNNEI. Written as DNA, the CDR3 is TGTGCCAGCAGTGAAACAGATTATTTTAATGAAAAACTGTTTTTT. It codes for CASSETDYFNEKLFF.

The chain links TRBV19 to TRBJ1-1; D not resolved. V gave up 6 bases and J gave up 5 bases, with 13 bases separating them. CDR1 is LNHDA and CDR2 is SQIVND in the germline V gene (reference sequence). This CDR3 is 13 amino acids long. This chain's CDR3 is CASSLGSGTEAFF. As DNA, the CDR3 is TGTGCCAGTAGCCTTGGAAGCGGGACTGAAGCTTTCTTT.

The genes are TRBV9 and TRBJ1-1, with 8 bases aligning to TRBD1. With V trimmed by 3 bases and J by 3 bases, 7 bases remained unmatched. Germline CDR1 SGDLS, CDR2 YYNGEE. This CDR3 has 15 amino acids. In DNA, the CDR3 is TGTGCCAGCAGCGACTCCAGGGGGCTTCACACTGAAGCTTTCTTT. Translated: CASSDSRGLHTEAFF. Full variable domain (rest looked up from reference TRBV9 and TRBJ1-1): DSGVTQTPKHLITATGQRVTLRCSPRSGDLSVYWYQQSLDQGLQFLIQYYNGEERAKGNILERFSAQQFPDLHSELNLSSLELGDSALYFCASSDSRGLHTEAFFGQGTRLTVV.